This T cell receptor (beta chain) came from a study of Ad26.COV2.S vaccination and SARS-CoV-2 variants. Study-level background: Dosing was one shot or two shots 56 days apart. Study-wide points: Placebo recipients trailed vaccine recipients in spike-specific TCR breadth. Analyses that measured TCR breadth and depth may have underestimated total T cell responses.

A remark on this clone: Its antigen is not known.

Treatment meaning: some 19 received Ad26.COV2.S at low or high dose, single or two shots; about 5 received placebo; per-sample allocation not given. Collection of samples fell on day 63 after the first vaccine or placebo injection. What was given as vaccine was an Ad26 vector encoding Wuhan-strain SARS-CoV-2 spike. Data came from immunoSEQ multiplex PCR; TCRdb stores just in-frame clones and leaves some out. Here the sample spans a few hundred thousand clones, more than 80% being singletons. The CDR3 covers 14 residues. From germline, CDR1 is SQVTM and CDR2 ANQGSEA. V gave up 6 bases and J gave up 3 bases; unmatched junction bases: 6.

This clonotype was sampled from a person between 18 and 65 years old who received the Ad26.COV2.S COVID-19 vaccine or a placebo. The chain links TRBV29-1 to TRBJ2-5; 11 bases align to TRBD2. Sequences were derived from peripheral blood, sampled in a trial of Ad26.COV2.S vaccine versus placebo. This CDR3 is CSVDIAGGEETQYF. CDR3 DNA sequence: TGCAGCGTGGACATAGCGGGAGGGGAAGAGACCCAGTACTTC.